One sample yielded the 9 T cell receptor beta chains listed below, sequenced in a study of identical twins. TCRdb processed the 5' RACE reads anew with MiXCR; each CDR3 protein has one entry. The sample has roughly 350,000 distinct CDR3 sequences, about 12% seen once. This same sample was also part of a study on yellow fever vaccine responses in identical twins.

Sequences were obtained from CD8+ T cells sorted from blood. The receptors originated from a young woman in good health.

This sequence joins TRBV12-3 or TRBV12-4 and TRBJ2-7, with D possibly being TRBD2 (6 bases). V was clipped by 3 bases and J by 2 bases, with 14 bases between them. The CDR3 covers 15 residues. The CDR3 nucleotides are TGTGCCAGCAGTTTCACCGGCGGGGCCCCCTACGAGCAGTACTTC. Protein product: CASSFTGGAPYEQYF.

Worth noting for this clonotype: A read error may account for a junction end that differs from germline. This rearrangement joins TRBV25-1 to TRBJ1-2, with D perhaps TRBD1 (6 bases). The germline V gene has CDR1 MGHDK and CDR2 SYGVNS. This CDR3 has 13 residues. The CDR3 DNA reads TGTGCCACCAGTTCGGGGGCAGACTATGGCTACACCTTC. It translates to CATSSGADYGYTF.

This clonotype has a handful of counts. The chain employs TRBV5-1 and TRBJ1-4, with TRBD1 as a possible D gene (6 bases). Trimming pared 4 bases from V and 8 bases from J, leaving 30 bases between. CDR3 size: 19 residues. Germline V gives CDR1 SGHRS, CDR2 YFSETQ. The CDR3 sequence is CASSPNWSGAREFDEKLFF. Written as DNA, the CDR3 is TGCGCCAGCAGCCCCAATTGGTCGGGGGCACGAGAGTTCGACGAAAAACTGTTTTTT.

The J gene is TRBJ2-7, the V gene TRBV2; tentative D call: TRBD1 (6 bases). The V gene's germline CDR1 is SNHLY and CDR2 FYNNEI. The length of the CDR3 is 14 residues. The V end was cut by 3 bases, the J end by 2 bases, with 11 bases between. The CDR3 region is CASSEVGATYEQYV. The CDR3 coding sequence is TGTGCCAGCAGTGAGGTGGGGGCCACCTACGAGCAGTACGTC.

The chain joins TRBV12-3 or TRBV12-4 to TRBJ2-7; 11 bases are shared with TRBD2. The J segment lost 3 bases and the V segment lost 5 bases, leaving 3 bases of the junction unmatched. This CDR3 comprises 14 residues. CDR3 bases: TGTGCCAGCAGTCTGGGACTAGCGGTCTACGAGCAGTACTTC. Translating it yields CASSLGLAVYEQYF.

This clonotype was observed a few times. J is TRBJ2-2 and V is TRBV4-1; a weak D match, TRBD1 (6 bases). CDR1 and CDR2 (germline): MGHRA, YSYEKL. V lost 4 bases and J lost 0, with 9 bases in between. The CDR3 extends over 15 amino acids. Here the CDR3 reads CASSPRQANTGELFF. CDR3 sequence (DNA): TGCGCCAGCAGCCCCCGACAGGCGAACACCGGGGAGCTGTTTTTT.

The chain recombines TRBV10-1 with TRBJ2-1, with D tentatively TRBD1 (5 bases). Germline V gene sequence: CDR1 WNHNN, CDR2 SYGVQD (reference sequence). The CDR3 totals 12 residues. Trimming took 3 bases from V and 9 from J, leaving 9 bases between them. CDR3: CASSDQGSEQFF. The CDR3 region has the DNA TGCGCCAGCAGTGACCAGGGAAGTGAGCAGTTCTTC.

This clonotype was detected only a few times. The chain employs TRBV6-5 and TRBJ2-3; D possibly matches TRBD1 or TRBD2 (5 bases each). The ends were cut back, 2 bases at V and 2 bases at J, with 17 bases in the middle. The CDR3 runs to 17 residues. The germline V gene has CDR1 MNHEY and CDR2 SVGAGI. CDR3 residues: CASSYPGVGDDTDTQYF. CDR3 nucleotides: TGTGCCAGCAGTTACCCCGGGGTCGGGGACGACACAGATACGCAGTATTTT.

The chain recombines TRBV2 with TRBJ2-2, with 7 bases aligning to TRBD1. Germline assignment: CDR1 SNHLY and CDR2 FYNNEI. CDR3 length: 17 amino acids. Germline trimming cut 5 bases from V and 0 bases from J; bases unmatched to any gene: 9. This CDR3 reads CASSYDREQPNTGELFF. The CDR3 region has the DNA TGTGCCAGCAGTTACGACAGGGAACAACCGAACACCGGGGAGCTGTTTTTT.